This record concerns one T cell receptor (beta chain) sequence. The data are from a study of OX40 agonist ivuxolimab in advanced cancers. Study as a whole: There were three patients with partial responses, one having hepatocellular carcinoma and two cutaneous melanoma.

Clones were read by immunoSEQ multiplex PCR, and TCRdb kept only the in-frame ones, dropping some. This table has over 75,000 clones, under 95% appearing once. In germline, CDR1 is MGHRA, CDR2 YSYEKL. There are 15 residues in the CDR3. The V and J ends lost 2 bases and 1 base respectively, with 10 bases between them. The receptor was derived from an adult with an advanced solid tumor such as melanoma, head and neck, liver or kidney cancer. The chain employs TRBV4-1 and TRBJ2-3; the D is unclear. Material: CD4+ or CD8+ T cells sorted from blood, obtained in a trial of the OX40 agonist ivuxolimab. CDR3 sequence reads: CASSQLVGGTDTQYF. The CDR3 region has the DNA TGCGCCAGCAGCCAATTAGTGGGTGGCACAGATACGCAGTATTTT.